These T cell receptor beta chains were read from a single sample in a study of blood T cell repertoires in COVID-19. Libraries were prepared by immunoSEQ multiplex PCR; TCRdb keeps only in-frame clonotypes and omits some of them. The sample includes 130,000 or so clones, roughly 72% seen only once; the top ten take approximately 10%. Sequences were obtained from peripheral blood. The receptors stem from a human donor in a cohort sampled during active COVID-19. Each CDR3 is given with its conserved first and last residue. D genes are given only for firm matches. The size field is filled for only some rows; it gives once, few, many or a size class.

clone size	D gene	V gene	J gene	CDR3 DNA	CDR3 protein
.	TRBD1	TRBV7-8	TRBJ2-7	TGTGCCAGCAGCTCGACCGGGACAGGGGTCTACGAGCAGTACTTC	CASSSTGTGVYEQYF
.	.	TRBV19	TRBJ2-1	TGTGCCAGTAGTATTTATCAGGAAGAGCAGTTCTTC	CASSIYQEEQFF
.	.	TRBV7-9	TRBJ2-7	TGTGCCAGCAGCGCCCGGGGGACCGCCTACGAGCAGTACTTC	CASSARGTAYEQYF
many	.	TRBV25-1	TRBJ1-6	TGTGCCAGCGTGTGGTGGGACATCTGTTCACCCCTCCACTTT	CASVWWDICSPLHF
.	TRBD2	TRBV7-6	TRBJ2-7	TGTGCCAGCAGCCCCGGGGCTAGCGGGTCCCCACCCTACGAGCAGTACTTC	CASSPGASGSPPYEQYF
few	.	TRBV11-2	TRBJ2-3	TGTGCCAGCAGCTTGGCTGATACGCAGTATTTT	CASSLADTQYF
.	TRBD1	TRBV5-1	TRBJ2-5	TGCGCCAGCAGCTTTGGGCGGCAGGGGGAAGAGACCCAGTACTTC	CASSFGRQGEETQYF
.	.	TRBV5-8	TRBJ1-4	TGTGCCAGCAGCTTTTCGGGGAGGGGAGAAAAACTGTTTTTT	CASSFSGRGEKLFF
.	.	TRBV1	TRBJ1-2	TGCACCAGCAGTTACCACAGGGGGCCCTTTTACTTGGAGGGCTACACCTTC	CTSSYHRGPFYLEGYTF
.	.	TRBV10-3	TRBJ1-6	TGTGCCATCAGTGACGGGGGGCAGAATTCACCCCTCCACTTT	CAISDGGQNSPLHF
few	TRBD1	TRBV7-9	TRBJ2-7	TGTGCCAGCAGCGGACCCGGGACAGGGACCGACGAGCAGTACTTC	CASSGPGTGTDEQYF
.	TRBD1	TRBV6-5	TRBJ1-2	TGTGCCAGCACCCGACAGGGAGCCGTCACCTTC	CASTRQGAVTF
.	TRBD1	TRBV28	TRBJ2-3	TGTGCCAGCAGTGACACGACAGGGGTCGGCGCAGATACGCAGTATTTT	CASSDTTGVGADTQYF
.	TRBD1	TRBV2	TRBJ2-2	TGTGCCAGCAGGGACAGGACCAACACCGGGGAGCTGTTTTTT	CASRDRTNTGELFF
.	.	TRBV5-4	TRBJ2-7	TGTGCCAGCAGCGCGGTTGAGAGGAACGAGCAGTACTTC	CASSAVERNEQYF
.	TRBD1	TRBV10-2	TRBJ2-2	TGCGCCATCGCCGGACAGGGGAACACCGGGGAGCTGTTTTTT	CAIAGQGNTGELFF
.	TRBD1	TRBV6-5	TRBJ1-2	TGTGCCAGCAGCGAGGACAGGATAAGTCTCTATGGCTACACCTTC	CASSEDRISLYGYTF
.	.	TRBV5-5	TRBJ1-6	TGTGCCAGCAGCTTTACCCGGCCCGACAGAATTAATTCACCCCTCCACTTT	CASSFTRPDRINSPLHF
once	.	TRBV12-5	TRBJ2-1	TGTGCTAGTGAGAGGTTGCCGCGTGAGCAGTTCTTC	CASERLPREQFF
few	TRBD2	TRBV6-2/TRBV6-3	TRBJ2-1	TGTGCCAGCAGTACCCCCCTAGGTAGCGGGGGCTCCTACAATGAGCAGTTCTTC	CASSTPLGSGGSYNEQFF
.	.	TRBV6-5	TRBJ1-2	TGTGCCAGCAGTCCGGGGGTCGCAAGGGGCTACACCTTC	CASSPGVARGYTF
.	TRBD1	TRBV5-4	TRBJ2-7	TGTGCCAGCTCTCAGGGGGAGTACGAGCAGTACTTC	CASSQGEYEQYF
.	.	TRBV2	TRBJ2-5	TGTGCCAGCAGTGAACAGGGCCAATTACAAGAGACCCAGTACTTC	CASSEQGQLQETQYF
.	.	TRBV5-1	TRBJ2-3	TGCGCCAGCAAGCGAAGCAGCACAGATACGCAGTATTTT	CASKRSSTDTQYF
.	.	TRBV27	TRBJ1-5	TGTGCCACCCGACGGCAGGGAGGAAGTCAGCCCCAGCATTTT	CATRRQGGSQPQHF
.	TRBD1	TRBV30	TRBJ1-1	TGTGCCTGTACAGGGGTAATGGAAGCTTTCTTT	CACTGVMEAFF
many	TRBD1	TRBV13	TRBJ2-1	TGTGCCAGCAGCTTAGCTCTTGGGGGACAGCTTTCGGACAATGAGCAGTTCTTC	CASSLALGGQLSDNEQFF
.	.	TRBV4-1	TRBJ2-2	TGCGCCAGCAGCTTCAAGCTTGTACTAGCGAACACCGGGGAGCTGTTTTTT	CASSFKLVLANTGELFF
.	.	TRBV29-1	TRBJ1-1	TGCAGCGCATCCATGAACACTGAAGCTTTCTTT	CSASMNTEAFF
few	.	TRBV12-3/TRBV12-4	TRBJ1-2	TGTGCCAGCAGTATACACAGCTATGGCTACACCTTC	CASSIHSYGYTF
.	TRBD1	TRBV4-2	TRBJ1-6	TGTGCCAGCAGCCAAGATCCAGGGGGCGGTGATTCACCCCTCCACTTT	CASSQDPGGGDSPLHF